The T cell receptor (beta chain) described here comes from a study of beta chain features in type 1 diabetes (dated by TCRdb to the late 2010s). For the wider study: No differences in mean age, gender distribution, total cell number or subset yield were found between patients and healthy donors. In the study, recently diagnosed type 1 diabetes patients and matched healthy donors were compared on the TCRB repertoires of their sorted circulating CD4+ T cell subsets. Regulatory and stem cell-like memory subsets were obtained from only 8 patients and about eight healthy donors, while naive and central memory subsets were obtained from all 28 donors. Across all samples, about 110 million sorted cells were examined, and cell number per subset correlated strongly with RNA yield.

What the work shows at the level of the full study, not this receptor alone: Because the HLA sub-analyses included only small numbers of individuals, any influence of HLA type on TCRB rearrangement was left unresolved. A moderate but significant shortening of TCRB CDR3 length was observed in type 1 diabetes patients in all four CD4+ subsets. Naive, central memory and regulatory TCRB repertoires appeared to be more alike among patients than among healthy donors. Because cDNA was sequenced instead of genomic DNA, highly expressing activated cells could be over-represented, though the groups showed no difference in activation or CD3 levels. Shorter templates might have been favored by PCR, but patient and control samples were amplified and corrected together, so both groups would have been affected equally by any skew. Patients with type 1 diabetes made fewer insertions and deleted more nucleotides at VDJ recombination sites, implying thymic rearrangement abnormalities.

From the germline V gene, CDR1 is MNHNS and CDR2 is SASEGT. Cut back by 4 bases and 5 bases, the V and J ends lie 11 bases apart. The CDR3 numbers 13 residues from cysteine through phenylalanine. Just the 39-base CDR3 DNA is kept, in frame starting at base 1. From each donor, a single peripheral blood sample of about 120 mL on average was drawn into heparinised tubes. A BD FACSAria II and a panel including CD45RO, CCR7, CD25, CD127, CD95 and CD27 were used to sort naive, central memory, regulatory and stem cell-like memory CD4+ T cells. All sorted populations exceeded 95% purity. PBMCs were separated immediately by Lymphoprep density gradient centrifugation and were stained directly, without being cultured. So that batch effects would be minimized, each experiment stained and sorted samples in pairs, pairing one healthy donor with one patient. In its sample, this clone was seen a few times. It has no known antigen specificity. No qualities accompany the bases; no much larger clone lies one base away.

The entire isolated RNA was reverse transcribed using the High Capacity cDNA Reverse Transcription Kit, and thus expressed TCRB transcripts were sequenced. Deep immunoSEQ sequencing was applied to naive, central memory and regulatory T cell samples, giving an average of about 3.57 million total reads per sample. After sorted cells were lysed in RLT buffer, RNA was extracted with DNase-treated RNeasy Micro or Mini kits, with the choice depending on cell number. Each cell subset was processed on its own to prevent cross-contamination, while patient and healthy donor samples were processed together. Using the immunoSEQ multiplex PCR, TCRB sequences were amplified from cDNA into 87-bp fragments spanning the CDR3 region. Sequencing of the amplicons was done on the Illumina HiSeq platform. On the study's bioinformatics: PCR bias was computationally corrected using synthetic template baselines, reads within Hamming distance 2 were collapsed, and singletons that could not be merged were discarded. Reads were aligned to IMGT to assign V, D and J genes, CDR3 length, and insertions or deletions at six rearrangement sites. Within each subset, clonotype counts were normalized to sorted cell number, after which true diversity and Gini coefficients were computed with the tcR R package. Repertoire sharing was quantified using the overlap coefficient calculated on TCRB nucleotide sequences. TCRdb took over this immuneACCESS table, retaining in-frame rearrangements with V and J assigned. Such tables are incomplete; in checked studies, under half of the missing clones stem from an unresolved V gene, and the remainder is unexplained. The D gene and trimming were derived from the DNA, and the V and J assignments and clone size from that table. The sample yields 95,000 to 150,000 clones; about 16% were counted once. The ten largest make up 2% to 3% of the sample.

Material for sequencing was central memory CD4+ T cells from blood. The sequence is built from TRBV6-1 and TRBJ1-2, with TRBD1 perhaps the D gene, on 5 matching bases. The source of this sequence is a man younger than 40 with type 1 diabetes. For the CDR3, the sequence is CASSGTGLYGYTF. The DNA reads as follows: TGTGCCAGCAGTGGGACGGGACTTTATGGCTACACCTTC.